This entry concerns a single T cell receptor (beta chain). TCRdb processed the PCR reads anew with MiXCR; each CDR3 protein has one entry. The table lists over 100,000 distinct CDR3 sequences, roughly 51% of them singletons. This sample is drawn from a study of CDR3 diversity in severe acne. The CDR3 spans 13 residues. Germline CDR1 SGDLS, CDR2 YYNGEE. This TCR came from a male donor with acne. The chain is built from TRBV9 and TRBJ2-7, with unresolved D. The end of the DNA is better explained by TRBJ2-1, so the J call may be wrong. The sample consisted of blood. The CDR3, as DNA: TGTGCCAGCAGCGTAGACCGGGACAATGAGCAGTTCTTC. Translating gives CASSVDRDNEQFF.